This T cell receptor beta chain was recorded in a study of blood T cell repertoires in COVID-19. This clone appeared a few times. CDR1 MNHEY and CDR2 SVGAGI come from the germline V gene. The V gene lost 3 bases and the J gene lost 3 bases, with 12 bases spanning the gap. This CDR3 spans 14 amino acids. Clones were sequenced by immunoSEQ multiplex PCR, and TCRdb holds only the in-frame ones, with some missing. The table lists 250,000 or so clones, roughly 80% of them singletons. The chain employs TRBV6-5 and TRBJ2-7, with D possibly being TRBD2 (5 bases). The origin of this receptor is a man aged 45 to 65 who had recovered from COVID-19. Sequenced input: PBMCs or T cells enriched from blood (not recorded which). The CDR3 region is CASSYSGFHYEQYF. The DNA of the CDR3 is TGTGCCAGCAGTTATTCGGGATTTCACTACGAGCAGTACTTC.